This is a list of T cell receptor beta chains from one sample in a study of shared clonotypes between healthy human individuals. Libraries were prepared by immunoSEQ multiplex PCR; TCRdb keeps only in-frame clonotypes and omits some of them. The table has 2 million to 2.5 million clones, about 90% seen once. The source material was naive CD4+ T cells from PBMCs. These receptors came from a man younger than 35 in good health. Some clones in this sample may be carry-over from other donors' samples. The CDR3 runs from the conserved cysteine through the conserved F or W. The D gene is left open where the match is weak. For some rows the clone size is stated as once, few or many, or as a class when expanded; others skip it.

TRBV28,once,-,TRBJ2-1,TGTGCCAGCAGTTCCCTAGGTGAGCAGTTCTTC,CASSSLGEQFF
TRBV5-1,once,-,TRBJ2-1,TGCGCCAGCAGCTTGGGACAGAAGTACAATGAGCAGTTCTTC,CASSLGQKYNEQFF
TRBV2,-,-,TRBJ2-3,TGTGCCAGCAGTGAGGAGACAGGCAAGGCAGATACGCAGTATTTT,CASSEETGKADTQYF
TRBV9,-,-,TRBJ2-1,TGTGCCAGCAGCGTAGCGTTGGAGCGTCGTTACAATGAGCAGTTCTTC,CASSVALERRYNEQFF
TRBV28,-,-,TRBJ2-1,TGTGCCAGCGCCCCGCGGGCCAATGAGCAGTTCTTC,CASAPRANEQFF
TRBV25-1,-,-,TRBJ2-7,TGTGCCAGCAGTGATACCGGGACAATCGACGAGCAGTACTTC,CASSDTGTIDEQYF
TRBV7-9,-,-,TRBJ2-1,TGTGCCAGCAGCATCCGGGCCAACAATGAGCAGTTCTTC,CASSIRANNEQFF
TRBV15,-,-,TRBJ2-1,TGTGCCACCAGCACTACACCGAGCTCCTACAATGAGCAGTTCTTC,CATSTTPSSYNEQFF
TRBV18,few,TRBD1,TRBJ1-5,TGTGCCAGCTCACTCTCCCCGACAGGGAGCACTGCCTCGAACGGAATGCATTTT,CASSLSPTGSTASNGMHF
TRBV6-4,-,TRBD2,TRBJ2-1,TGTGCCAGCAGCCCCGGACTAGCAGGAAGTGATGAGCAGTTCTTC,CASSPGLAGSDEQFF
TRBV2,few,-,TRBJ1-2,TGTGCCAGCAGTGCGCTGACAGGCTACACCTTC,CASSALTGYTF
TRBV29-1,-,-,TRBJ2-7,TGCAGCGTTGAATGGGGCTACGAGCAGTACTTC,CSVEWGYEQYF
TRBV19,-,TRBD1,TRBJ2-7,TGTGCCAGTAGTATACGTCAGGGGGCGCGTGAGCAGTACTTC,CASSIRQGAREQYF
TRBV11-2,once,-,TRBJ2-1,TGTGCCAGCAGCTTACTCCGAGCGGCAGGCTACAATGAGCAGTTCTTC,CASSLLRAAGYNEQFF
TRBV18,-,-,TRBJ1-3,TGTGCCAGCTCAGTGGACAGCTTTCCCTCTGGAAACACCATATATTTT,CASSVDSFPSGNTIYF
TRBV28,-,-,TRBJ2-7,TGTGCCAGCAGTAGGGGACAAGTTTACTTC,CASSRGQVYF
TRBV6-5,-,-,TRBJ2-7,TGTGCCAGCAGTGGACTAAGTAGCTCCTACGAGCAGTACTTC,CASSGLSSSYEQYF